The 27 T cell receptor beta chains given below trace back to one sample, sequenced in a study of CD8 T cells in Susac syndrome. Random hexamers served to reverse transcribe about 0.5 to 1 ug RNA. TCRdb analysed the immunoSEQ multiplex PCR reads with MiXCR anew, one entry per CDR3 protein. This table holds about 120,000 distinct CDR3 sequences, 90% to 95% found once. The sequenced sample was CD8+ T cells from PBMCs. Receptors were obtained from a human donor with Susac syndrome.

The CDR3 protein is CASTHGTQPQHF. CDR3 coding DNA: TGTGCCAGCACCCATGGGACTCAGCCCCAGCATTTT. V usage is TRBV12-3 or TRBV12-4 and J usage is TRBJ1-5; a weak D match, TRBD1 (5 bases). Trimming removed 7 bases at V and 6 bases at J, with 10 bases between. This CDR3 has 12 amino acids.

CDR3 protein: CASSPAGGSHYEQYF. The CDR3 nucleotides read TGTGCCAGCAGCCCCGCAGGCGGGAGCCACTACGAGCAGTACTTC. The chain has TRBV7-3 and TRBJ2-7, with TRBD2 identical over 7 bases. The CDR3 spans 15 residues. Germline CDR1 SGHTA, CDR2 FQGTGA. Trimming removed 5 bases from V and 3 bases from J; junction bases left unmatched: 10.

This sequence joins TRBV20-1 and TRBJ1-5, with a tentative D call TRBD1 (5 bases). The CDR3 totals 15 residues. The V gene's germline CDR1 is DFQATT and CDR2 SNEGSKA (reference sequence). Trimming left V 1 base short and J 6 bases short, with 16 bases between. DNA for the CDR3: TGCAGTGCTAGAGGGGGCTCGGGGCAAGGTCAGCCCCAGCATTTT. Translating gives CSARGGSGQGQPQHF.

This clonotype was counted a single time. The chain employs TRBV4-2 and TRBJ2-1; D not resolved. Per germline, CDR1 LGHNA and CDR2 YNFKEQ. Trimming stripped 0 bases from V and 0 bases from J, with 9 bases between. This CDR3 is 16 amino acids long. The CDR3 bases are TGTGCCAGCAGCCAAGATCTAGAGAGCTCCTACAATGAGCAGTTCTTC. Residues: CASSQDLESSYNEQFF.

The rearrangement links TRBV12-3 or TRBV12-4 to TRBJ2-7, with D perhaps TRBD1 (5 bases). V was clipped by 4 bases and J by 7 bases, with 17 bases between them. The CDR3 is 14 residues long. The CDR3 bases are TGTGCCAGCAGTTCCCAGGGCTTCCCAGGAGAGCAGTACTTC. This encodes CASSSQGFPGEQYF.

The chain joins TRBV6-5 to TRBJ1-1; the D is unclear. The germline gives CDR1 MNHEY, CDR2 SVGAGI. The CDR3 loop spans 16 amino acids. V was clipped by 0 bases and J by 5 bases, with 16 bases between them. DNA of the CDR3: TGTGCCAGCAGTTACTCCTTTGACGCTCTTGGGACTGAAGCTTTCTTT. Encoded protein: CASSYSFDALGTEAFF.

This chain uses TRBV27 with TRBJ2-7; 7 bases map to TRBD2. From germline, CDR1 is MNHEY and CDR2 SMNVEV (reference sequence). CDR3 length: 14 residues. Trimming took 2 bases from V and 4 from J; bases not matched to a gene: 5. The CDR3 DNA sequence: TGTGCCAGCAGTTTAGGCAGGGAGGGGTACGAGCAGTACTTC. It encodes CASSLGREGYEQYF.

The chain has TRBV27 and TRBJ2-7, with 7 bases that match TRBD1. Germline V gene sequence: CDR1 MNHEY, CDR2 SMNVEV (reference sequence). J gave up 3 bases and V 3 bases, and 8 bases lay outside the gene matches. CDR3 length equals 15 residues. The CDR3 DNA is TGTGCCAGCAGTTTCGTCGACAGGGTTCACTACGAGCAGTACTTC. Translated: CASSFVDRVHYEQYF.

The chain links TRBV24-1 to TRBJ2-5; D is perhaps TRBD2 (5 bases). The germline V gene has CDR1 KGHDR and CDR2 SFDVKD. V dropped 4 bases and J dropped 2 bases, with 16 bases sitting between them. The CDR3 contains 16 residues. In DNA, the CDR3 is TGTGCCACCAGTGAAAACCTGGGAGCTCAGCAAGAGACCCAGTACTTC. This sequence encodes CATSENLGAQQETQYF.

The CDR3 DNA reads TGCGCCAGCAGCCAAGGACCTGACCCGCTAGCCAAAAACATTCAGTACTTC. It is translated as CASSQGPDPLAKNIQYF. J is TRBJ2-4 and V is TRBV4-1; no clear D gene. The CDR3 totals 17 residues. CDR1 is MGHRA, CDR2 YSYEKL, per germline. V was cut by 1 base and J by 0 bases, with 13 bases left in between.

The genes are TRBV9 and TRBJ1-1; maybe TRBD1 (5 bases). The germline gives CDR1 SGDLS, CDR2 YYNGEE. V lost 0 bases and J lost 5, with 14 bases in between. The CDR3 totals 15 residues. CDR3 in DNA: TGTGCCAGCAGCGTAGTTCCCGGGGCGCGGACTGAAGCTTTCTTT. Its protein is CASSVVPGARTEAFF.

The chain links TRBV25-1 to TRBJ2-2; 10 nucleotides line up with TRBD2. The junction had 3 bases not matched to a gene; V was cut back by 5 bases and J by 6 bases. This CDR3 has 14 amino acids. Germline V gene data show CDR1 as MGHDK and CDR2 as SYGVNS. The CDR3 sequence: CASSSGRDAGELFF. The CDR3 nucleotides read TGTGCCAGCAGTAGCGGGAGGGATGCCGGGGAGCTGTTTTTT.

This sequence joins TRBV28 and TRBJ1-1; 7 bases align to TRBD1. After removal of 5 bases from V and 3 bases from J, the junction contained 12 bases not matched to a gene. Looked up from germline, CDR1 is MDHEN and CDR2 is SYDVKM. CDR3 length equals 16 residues. In nucleotides, the CDR3 is TGTGCCAGCAGTCACTTCACAGGGGTTTTGGACACTGAAGCTTTCTTT. Amino acids: CASSHFTGVLDTEAFF.

The V gene is TRBV4-3, the J gene TRBJ2-1; D may match TRBD1 or TRBD2 (5 bases each). CDR1 and CDR2 (germline): LGHNA, YSLEER. This CDR3 contains 15 residues. The V end lost 2 bases, the J end lost 7 bases, and 15 bases lay between the germline ends. Here the CDR3 DNA reads TGCGCCAGCAGCCAATCGGTCGGGGCCACAAATGAGCAGTTCTTC. As protein: CASSQSVGATNEQFF.

The chain recombines TRBV4-3 with TRBJ1-2; no definite D call. V was shortened by 1 base and J by 11 bases, with 20 bases between the two germline ends. The V gene's germline CDR1 is LGHNA and CDR2 YSLEER. This CDR3 is 15 amino acids long. The CDR3 reads CASSQGVRWPTFYTF. The CDR3, as DNA: TGCGCCAGCAGCCAAGGTGTCCGTTGGCCAACATTTTACACCTTC.

V gene TRBV19 combines with J gene TRBJ2-5, with 7 positions matching TRBD1. The CDR3 runs 14 residues. CDR1 is LNHDA and CDR2 is SQIVND in the germline V gene (reference sequence). V dropped 5 bases and J dropped 5; count of bases not matched to a gene: 8. The CDR3 protein is CASSQTGRVETQYF. The CDR3, as DNA: TGTGCCAGTAGTCAGACAGGGCGGGTGGAGACCCAGTACTTC.

The chain carries TRBV30 and TRBJ2-3; D gene ambiguous. Germline values: CDR1 GTSNPN, CDR2 SVGIG (reference sequence). V was cut by 0 bases and J by 3 bases, with 10 bases left in between. This CDR3 comprises 14 residues. CDR3 sequence reads: CAWSVQSETDTQYF. The CDR3 DNA is TGTGCCTGGAGTGTACAATCGGAGACAGATACGCAGTATTTT.

This clonotype was seen once. This chain connects TRBV30 to TRBJ1-1; D remains unclear. This CDR3 comprises 13 residues. V lost 3 bases, J lost 0 bases, and 8 bases lay in between. Germline lookup yields CDR1 GTSNPN and CDR2 SVGIG (reference sequence). CDR3: CAWSPGMNTEAFF. CDR3 bases: TGTGCCTGGAGCCCCGGGATGAACACTGAAGCTTTCTTT.

The chain couples TRBV27 to TRBJ2-2; unclear D gene. V was trimmed by 6 bases and J by 5 bases, leaving 10 bases between them. Germline-derived CDR1 and CDR2 are MNHEY and SMNVEV (reference sequence). The CDR3 has 13 residues. CDR3 protein: CASSPRWTGELFF. The CDR3 nucleotides are TGTGCCAGCAGCCCTAGGTGGACCGGGGAGCTGTTTTTT.

This chain uses TRBV1 with TRBJ2-5. TRBV1 is a pseudogene segment. The CDR3 sequence is 14 residues long. The CDR3 reads CTSSQGIKQETQYF. In nucleotides, the CDR3 is TGCACCAGCAGCCAGGGTATAAAACAAGAGACCCAGTACTTC.

The gene calls are TRBV7-8 and TRBJ2-5, with D possibly being TRBD2 (6 bases). Germline CDR1 SGHVS, CDR2 FQNEAQ. The V end lost 5 bases, the J end lost 9 bases, and 25 bases lay between the germline ends. This CDR3 has 16 residues. The CDR3 is CASSIYRDSRKRPQYF. The DNA for the CDR3 is TGTGCCAGCAGCATATACCGGGACTCGAGGAAGAGACCCCAGTACTTC.

CDR3 region: CASSFGAGTIYNEQFF. CDR3 sequence (DNA): TGTGCCAGCAGTTTCGGAGCAGGCACCATCTACAATGAGCAGTTCTTC. The J gene is TRBJ2-1, the V gene TRBV28, with D uncertain. With 3 bases removed from V and 3 bases from J, the gap between germline ends came to 15 bases. The CDR3 totals 16 residues. The germline V gene has CDR1 MDHEN and CDR2 SYDVKM.

V and J are TRBV20-1 and TRBJ2-5; 7 nucleotides line up with TRBD2. The CDR3 has 16 amino acids. The germline CDR1 and CDR2 sequences are DFQATT and SNEGSKA (reference sequence). The J segment lost 2 bases and the V segment lost 0 bases, leaving 9 bases of the junction unmatched. The CDR3 region has the DNA TGCAGTGCTAGAGATCCCGTAGCGGGCGATCAAGAGACCCAGTACTTC. Translated: CSARDPVAGDQETQYF.

V is TRBV11-2 and J is TRBJ2-5; D is ambiguous. CDR1 is SGHAT, CDR2 FQNNGV, per germline. With 6 bases removed from V and 5 bases from J, the gap between germline ends came to 10 bases. CDR3 length equals 12 residues. CDR3 nucleotide sequence: TGTGCCAGCAGTACTGCGTGGGAGACCCAGTACTTC. It codes for CASSTAWETQYF.

This rearrangement joins TRBV27 to TRBJ1-2; possibly TRBD1 for D (5 bases). Germline V gene sequence: CDR1 MNHEY, CDR2 SMNVEV (reference sequence). Trimming shortened V by 5 bases and J by 7 bases, and 8 bases separated the two germline ends. This CDR3 is built from 11 residues. CDR3 bases: TGTGCCAGCAGTGCAGGGTCTGGCTACACCTTC. As protein: CASSAGSGYTF.

In DNA, the CDR3 is TGCAGTGCTGCCGGGACTTCCTTTATGACCTCCTACGAGCAGTACTTC. This gives the protein CSAAGTSFMTSYEQYF. The rearrangement links TRBV20-1 to TRBJ2-7; TRBD2 is a possible D gene (6 bases). Between the trimmed V and J ends, which lost 5 bases and 0 bases, there was a span of 20 bases. CDR3 length: 16 amino acids. Germline-derived CDR1 and CDR2 are DFQATT and SNEGSKA (reference sequence).

The chain links TRBV12-3 or TRBV12-4 to TRBJ1-3; TRBD1 is a possible D gene (5 bases). The CDR3 extends over 14 amino acids. With 8 bases removed from V and 0 bases from J, the gap between germline ends came to 11 bases. In nucleotides, the CDR3 is TGTGCCAGCGGGACGACGGCCTCTGGAAACACCATATATTTT. Translated, it gives CASGTTASGNTIYF.